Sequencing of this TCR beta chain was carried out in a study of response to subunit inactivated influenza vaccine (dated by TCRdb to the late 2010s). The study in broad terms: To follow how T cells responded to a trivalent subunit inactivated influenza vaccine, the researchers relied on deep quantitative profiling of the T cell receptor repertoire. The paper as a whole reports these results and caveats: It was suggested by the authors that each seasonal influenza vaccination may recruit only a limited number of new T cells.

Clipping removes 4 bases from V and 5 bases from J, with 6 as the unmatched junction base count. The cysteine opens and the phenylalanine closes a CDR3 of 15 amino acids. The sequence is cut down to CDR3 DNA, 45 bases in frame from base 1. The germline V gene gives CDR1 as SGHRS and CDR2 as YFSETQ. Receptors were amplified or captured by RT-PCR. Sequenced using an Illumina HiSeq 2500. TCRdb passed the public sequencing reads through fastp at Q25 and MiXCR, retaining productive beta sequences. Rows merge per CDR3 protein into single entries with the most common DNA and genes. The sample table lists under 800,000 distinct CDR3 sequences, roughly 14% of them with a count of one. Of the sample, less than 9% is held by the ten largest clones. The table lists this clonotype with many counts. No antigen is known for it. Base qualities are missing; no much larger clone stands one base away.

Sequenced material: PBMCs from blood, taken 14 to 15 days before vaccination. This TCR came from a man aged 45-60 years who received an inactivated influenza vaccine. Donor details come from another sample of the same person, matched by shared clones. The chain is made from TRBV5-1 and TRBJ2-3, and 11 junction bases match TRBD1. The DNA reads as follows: TGCGCCAGCAGCGTGGGGACAGGGGGAGGAGATACGCAGTATTTT. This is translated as CASSVGTGGGDTQYF.